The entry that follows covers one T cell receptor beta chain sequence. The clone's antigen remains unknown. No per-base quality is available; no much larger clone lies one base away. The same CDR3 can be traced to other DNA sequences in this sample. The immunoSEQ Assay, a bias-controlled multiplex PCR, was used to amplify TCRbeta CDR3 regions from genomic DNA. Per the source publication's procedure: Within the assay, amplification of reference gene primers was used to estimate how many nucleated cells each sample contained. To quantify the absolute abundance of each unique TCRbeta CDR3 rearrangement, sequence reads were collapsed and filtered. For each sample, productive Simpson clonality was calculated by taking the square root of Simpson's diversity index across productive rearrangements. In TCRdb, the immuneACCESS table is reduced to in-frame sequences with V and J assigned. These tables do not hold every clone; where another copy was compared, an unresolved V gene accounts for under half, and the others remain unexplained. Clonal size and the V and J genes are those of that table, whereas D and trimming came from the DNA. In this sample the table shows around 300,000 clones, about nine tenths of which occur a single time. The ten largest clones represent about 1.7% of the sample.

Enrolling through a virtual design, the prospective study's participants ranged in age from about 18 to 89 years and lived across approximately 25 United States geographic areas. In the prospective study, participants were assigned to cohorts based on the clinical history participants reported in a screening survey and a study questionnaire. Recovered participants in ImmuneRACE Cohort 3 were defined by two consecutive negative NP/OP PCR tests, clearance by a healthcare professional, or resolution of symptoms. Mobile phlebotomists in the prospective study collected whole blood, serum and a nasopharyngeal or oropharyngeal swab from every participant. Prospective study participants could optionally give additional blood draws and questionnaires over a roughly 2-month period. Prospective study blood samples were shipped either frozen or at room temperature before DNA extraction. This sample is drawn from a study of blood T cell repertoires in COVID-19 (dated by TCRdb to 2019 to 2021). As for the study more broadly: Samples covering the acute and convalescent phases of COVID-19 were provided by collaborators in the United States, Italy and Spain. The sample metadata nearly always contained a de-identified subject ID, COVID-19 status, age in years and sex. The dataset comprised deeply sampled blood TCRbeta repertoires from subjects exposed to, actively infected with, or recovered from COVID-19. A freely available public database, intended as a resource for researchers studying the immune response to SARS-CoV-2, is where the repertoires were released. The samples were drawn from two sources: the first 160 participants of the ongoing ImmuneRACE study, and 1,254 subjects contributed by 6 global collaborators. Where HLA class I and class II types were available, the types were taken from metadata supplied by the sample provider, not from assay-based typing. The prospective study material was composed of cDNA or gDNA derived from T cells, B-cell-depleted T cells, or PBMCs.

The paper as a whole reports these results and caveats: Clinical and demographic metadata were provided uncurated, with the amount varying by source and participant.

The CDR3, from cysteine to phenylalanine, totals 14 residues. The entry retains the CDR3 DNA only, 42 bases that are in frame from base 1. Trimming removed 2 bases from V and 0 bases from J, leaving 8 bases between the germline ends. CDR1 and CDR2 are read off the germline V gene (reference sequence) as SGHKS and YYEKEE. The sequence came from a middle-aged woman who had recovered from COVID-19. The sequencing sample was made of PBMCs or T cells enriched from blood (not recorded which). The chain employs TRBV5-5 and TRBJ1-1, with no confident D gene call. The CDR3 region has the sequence CASSLSGMNTEAFF. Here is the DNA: TGTGCCAGCAGCTTAAGTGGCATGAACACTGAAGCTTTCTTT.